The 26 T cell receptor beta chains presented below share a single source sample, sequenced in a study of cytomegalovirus exposure and HLA in healthy donors. It was with 60 Vbeta and 13 Jbeta primers that the PCR ran. The table came from immunoSEQ multiplex PCR; TCRdb's copy has only in-frame clones and leaves some out. Of about 89,000 clones in the sample, roughly 69% were seen once. Sequencing was carried out using PBMCs. The receptors derive from a woman under 40 in good health and CMV-seronegative.

The gene calls are TRBV7-3 and TRBJ1-3; D is undetermined. CDR3 length: 15 residues. CDR1 is SGHTA and CDR2 is FQGTGA in the germline V gene. V lost 3 bases to trimming and J lost 0 bases, with 9 bases between them. This chain's CDR3 is CASSFQSGSGNTIYF. In DNA, the CDR3 is TGTGCCAGCAGCTTTCAGTCGGGCTCTGGAAACACCATATATTTT.

V gene TRBV5-1 combines with J gene TRBJ2-5, with TRBD1 identical over 8 bases. CDR3 size: 15 residues. In germline, CDR1 is SGHRS, CDR2 YFSETQ. V lost 0 bases to trimming and J lost 5 bases; unmatched junction nucleotides: 6. The CDR3 coding sequence is TGCGCCAGCAGCTTGGCTTGGACAGGGATGGAGACCCAGTACTTC. Its translation: CASSLAWTGMETQYF.

Concerning this clone: A read error may produce the germline difference seen at one junction end. The V call is TRBV27, the J call TRBJ1-2, with 8 positions matching TRBD1. The CDR3 covers 13 residues. Per the germline V gene, CDR1 is MNHEY and CDR2 is SMNVEV (reference sequence). The CDR3 DNA sequence: TGTGCCGGCAGCCAGGACAGGGTATTCGGCTACACCTTC. It is translated as CAGSQDRVFGYTF.

This clone was seen only once. The V and J genes are TRBV10-2 and TRBJ2-7, with 7 bases fitting TRBD2. The V and J ends lost 10 bases and 3 bases, in that order; junction bases with no gene match: 6. The CDR3 runs to 12 residues. Germline-derived CDR1 and CDR2 are WSHSY and SAAADI. DNA of the CDR3: TGCGCCACCTCGGGACTAAACTACGAGCAGTACTTC. The encoded protein is CATSGLNYEQYF.

V and J are TRBV5-1 and TRBJ1-2; D unresolved. This CDR3 comprises 11 residues. V dropped 4 bases and J dropped 8 bases, with 9 bases sitting between them. Germline V gene data show CDR1 as SGHRS and CDR2 as YFSETQ. CDR3 sequence (DNA): TGCGCCAGCAGCACGGGAGTCGGCTACACCTTC. Protein: CASSTGVGYTF.

The V call is TRBV27, the J call TRBJ1-1; TRBD1 agrees at 9 bases. V trimming: 5 bases; J trimming: 1 base; junction bases outside the gene matches: 8. The CDR3 extends over 16 amino acids. Germline V lookup: CDR1 MNHEY, CDR2 SMNVEV (reference sequence). The chain's CDR3 is CASSVGQGRRNTEAFF. In nucleotides, the CDR3 is TGTGCCAGCAGTGTCGGACAGGGGAGAAGGAACACTGAAGCTTTCTTT.

The chain joins TRBV27 to TRBJ2-7; no firm D call. CDR1 is MNHEY, CDR2 SMNVEV, per germline (reference sequence). This CDR3 comprises 11 residues. V was trimmed by 3 bases and J by 2 bases, leaving 2 bases between them. CDR3 sequence reads: CASSFAYEQYF. In DNA form, the CDR3 reads TGTGCCAGCAGTTTCGCCTACGAGCAGTACTTC.

The CDR3 protein is CASSRGMTDTQYF. CDR3 coding DNA: TGTGCCAGCAGCCGGGGGATGACAGATACGCAGTATTTT. The chain combines TRBV7-6 with TRBJ2-3, with TRBD2 as a possible D gene (6 bases). Germline V gene data show CDR1 as SGHVS and CDR2 as FNYEAQ. There are 13 residues in the CDR3. Trimming shortened V by 5 bases and J by 3 bases, and 9 bases separated the two germline ends.

The chain uses TRBV11-2 and TRBJ2-7; possible D gene TRBD2, 5 bases. CDR3 length: 13 residues. Per germline, CDR1 SGHAT and CDR2 FQNNGV. The V gene lost 2 bases and the J gene lost 3 bases, with 8 bases spanning the gap. The CDR3 nucleotides read TGTGCCAGCAGCTTAAGGAGGATCTACGAGCAGTACTTC. This gives the protein CASSLRRIYEQYF.

V gene TRBV6-5 combines with J gene TRBJ1-1; unclear D gene. This CDR3 region has 13 residues. The V gene's germline CDR1 is MNHEY and CDR2 SVGAGI. Deletions cut 0 bases from V and 1 base from J, with 3 bases between. This CDR3 is CASSYSANTEAFF. The CDR3, as DNA: TGTGCCAGCAGTTACTCGGCGAACACTGAAGCTTTCTTT.

The rearrangement joins TRBV7-2 to TRBJ1-1; TRBD1 aligns across 8 bases. The CDR3 consists of 13 residues. Germline lookup yields CDR1 SGHTA and CDR2 FQGNSA. After removal of 3 bases from V and 10 bases from J, the junction contained 7 bases not matched to a gene. The CDR3 is CASSFGQGVGAFF. CDR3 nucleotide sequence: TGTGCCAGCAGCTTTGGACAGGGCGTCGGAGCTTTCTTT.

The CDR3 sequence: CASSPGTGLTNYGYTF. The CDR3 region has the DNA TGTGCCAGCAGCCCTGGGACAGGGCTTACTAACTATGGCTACACCTTC. This sequence joins TRBV7-9 and TRBJ1-2, with 9 bases identical to TRBD1. This CDR3 is 16 amino acids long. Per germline, CDR1 SEHNR and CDR2 FQNEAQ (reference sequence). V lost 5 bases, J lost 0 bases, and 7 bases stayed unmatched.

The chain uses TRBV27 and TRBJ2-5; no reliable D call. CDR1 and CDR2 (germline): MNHEY, SMNVEV (reference sequence). This CDR3 is 12 amino acids long. V was trimmed by 5 bases and J by 5 bases, leaving 9 bases between them. CDR3 sequence (DNA): TGTGCCAGCAGTCCTCAACGGGAGACCCAGTACTTC. Protein product: CASSPQRETQYF.

J is TRBJ1-2 and V is TRBV6-1; D is unresolved. The V gene's germline CDR1 is MNHNS and CDR2 SASEGT. There are 15 residues in the CDR3. The V end lost 7 bases, the J end lost 3 bases, and 18 bases lay between the germline ends. The CDR3 DNA reads as TGTGCCAGCACCCTGGATGTGGGCAGGCACTATGGCTACACCTTC. Its protein product is CASTLDVGRHYGYTF.

The rearrangement uses TRBV19 and TRBJ2-7; D call uncertain. Germline-derived CDR1 and CDR2 are LNHDA and SQIVND (reference sequence). The CDR3 totals 16 residues. V shed 5 bases and J shed 1 base, with 18 bases lying between them. CDR3 in amino acids: CASSFRAERQSYEQYF. As DNA, the CDR3 is TGTGCCAGTAGTTTCCGCGCGGAAAGGCAGTCCTACGAGCAGTACTTC.

This chain connects TRBV18 to TRBJ2-7, with TRBD1 matching over 7 bases. The CDR3 sequence is 14 residues long. J lost 5 bases, V lost 6 bases, and 10 bases had no gene match. The germline V gene encodes CDR1 KGHSH and CDR2 LQKENI. The CDR3 is CASSPMGQPNEQYF. Written as DNA, the CDR3 is TGTGCCAGCTCGCCCATGGGACAGCCCAACGAGCAGTACTTC.

V is TRBV6-5 and J is TRBJ2-7; 12 bases agree with TRBD2. CDR1 MNHEY and CDR2 SVGAGI come from the germline V gene. Losses at the gene ends were 6 bases for V and 3 bases for J; bases not matched to a gene: 6. The CDR3 sequence is 15 residues long. CDR3 residues: CASSVGLAGNYEQYF. DNA of the CDR3: TGTGCCAGCAGCGTAGGACTAGCGGGGAACTACGAGCAGTACTTC.

This clone occurred once. V gene TRBV28 combines with J gene TRBJ1-2; the match to TRBD1 covers 7 bases. V shed 4 bases, J shed 4 bases, and the junction held 15 bases outside the gene matches. Germline V gene sequence: CDR1 MDHEN, CDR2 SYDVKM. The CDR3 runs to 17 residues. CDR3 protein: CASSSRDSSIFLYGYTF. The CDR3 nucleotides are TGTGCCAGCAGTTCCAGGGACAGCTCTATCTTTCTCTATGGCTACACCTTC.

This sequence joins TRBV27 and TRBJ1-2; no clear D gene. The CDR3 totals 13 residues. Germline CDR1 and CDR2: MNHEY and SMNVEV (reference sequence). V was trimmed by 5 bases and J by 8 bases, leaving 15 bases between them. The CDR3 sequence is CASSGYPFEGYTF. The CDR3 DNA is TGTGCCAGCAGTGGTTATCCCTTCGAGGGCTACACCTTC.

V is TRBV28 and J is TRBJ1-5; 8 bases are shared with TRBD1. V gave up 9 bases and J gave up 1 base; unmatched junction bases: 5. Germline values: CDR1 MDHEN, CDR2 SYDVKM. CDR3 length: 14 residues. This CDR3 is CASDQGASNQPQHF. CDR3 in DNA: TGTGCCAGTGATCAGGGGGCCAGCAATCAGCCCCAGCATTTT. Variable domain in full (rest from reference TRBV28 and TRBJ1-5): DVKVTQSSRYLVKRTGEKVFLECVQDMDHENMFWYRQDPGLGLRLIYFSYDVKMKEKGDIPEGYSVSREKKERFSLILESASTNQTSMYLCASDQGASNQPQHFGDGTRLSIL.

The sample holds a few counts of this clone. The CDR3, as DNA: TGTGCCAGCAGCCCGGGGGGGGGACAGTTAGAGACCCAGTACTTC. This translates into CASSPGGGQLETQYF. The chain has TRBV5-4 and TRBJ2-5, with a weak D call TRBD2 (8 bases). Trimming cost V 4 bases and J 4 bases, with 17 bases left between them. The CDR3 is 15 amino acids. Per germline, CDR1 SGHNT and CDR2 YYREEE (reference sequence).

This clone showed up just once. The chain uses TRBV5-6 and TRBJ2-1, with TRBD2 matching 10 bases. V shed 2 bases, J shed 6 bases, and the junction held 2 bases outside the gene matches. Germline loops: CDR1 SGHDT, CDR2 YYEEEE. This CDR3 comprises 14 residues. The DNA of the CDR3 is TGTGCCAGCAGCTTAGCGGGAGGGCCCAATGAGCAGTTCTTC. Translating it yields CASSLAGGPNEQFF.

The V call is TRBV27, the J call TRBJ2-1; TRBD2 matches 9 bases. The CDR3 is 14 residues long. J lost 10 bases, V lost 6 bases, and 10 bases had no gene match. CDR1 and CDR2 (germline): MNHEY, SMNVEV (reference sequence). The CDR3 DNA reads as TGTGCCAGCAGCACCTGGATAGCGGGAGAGGAGCAGTTCTTC. The encoded protein is CASSTWIAGEEQFF.

The chain joins TRBV5-6 to TRBJ1-1, with TRBD1 identical over 8 bases. The germline V gene has CDR1 SGHDT and CDR2 YYEEEE. The CDR3 totals 15 residues. Germline trimming cut 3 bases from V and 1 base from J; bases unmatched to any gene: 5. Here the CDR3 DNA reads TGTGCCAGCAGCTGGAGGGGACAGGCGAACACTGAAGCTTTCTTT. Residues: CASSWRGQANTEAFF. Full variable domain (rest looked up from reference TRBV5-6 and TRBJ1-1): DAGVTQSPTHLIKTRGQQVTLRCSPKSGHDTVSWYQQALGQGPQFIFQYYEEEERQRGNFPDRFSGHQFPNYSSELNVNALLLGDSALYLCASSWRGQANTEAFFGQGTRLTVV.

The chain links TRBV19 to TRBJ1-5; 8 bases line up with TRBD1. This CDR3 comprises 16 residues. The V gene end was trimmed by 6 bases and the J gene end by 3 bases; junction bases not matched to a gene: 10. Per germline, CDR1 LNHDA and CDR2 SQIVND (reference sequence). CDR3 DNA sequence: TGTGCCAGTAGCCCCCGACAGGGGTGGGACAATCAGCCCCAGCATTTT. Translation gives CASSPRQGWDNQPQHF.

The chain links TRBV28 to TRBJ1-5; TRBD1 matches 7 bases. Germline V CDR1 and CDR2: MDHEN, SYDVKM. This CDR3 has 14 amino acids. The V gene end was trimmed by 4 bases and the J gene end by 6 bases; junction bases not matched to a gene: 6. For the CDR3, the DNA is TGTGCCAGCAGTTCGGGACAGTGGGGTCAGCCCCAGCATTTT. It encodes CASSSGQWGQPQHF. The variable domain in full, completed from reference TRBV28 and TRBJ1-5, reads DVKVTQSSRYLVKRTGEKVFLECVQDMDHENMFWYRQDPGLGLRLIYFSYDVKMKEKGDIPEGYSVSREKKERFSLILESASTNQTSMYLCASSSGQWGQPQHFGDGTRLSIL.